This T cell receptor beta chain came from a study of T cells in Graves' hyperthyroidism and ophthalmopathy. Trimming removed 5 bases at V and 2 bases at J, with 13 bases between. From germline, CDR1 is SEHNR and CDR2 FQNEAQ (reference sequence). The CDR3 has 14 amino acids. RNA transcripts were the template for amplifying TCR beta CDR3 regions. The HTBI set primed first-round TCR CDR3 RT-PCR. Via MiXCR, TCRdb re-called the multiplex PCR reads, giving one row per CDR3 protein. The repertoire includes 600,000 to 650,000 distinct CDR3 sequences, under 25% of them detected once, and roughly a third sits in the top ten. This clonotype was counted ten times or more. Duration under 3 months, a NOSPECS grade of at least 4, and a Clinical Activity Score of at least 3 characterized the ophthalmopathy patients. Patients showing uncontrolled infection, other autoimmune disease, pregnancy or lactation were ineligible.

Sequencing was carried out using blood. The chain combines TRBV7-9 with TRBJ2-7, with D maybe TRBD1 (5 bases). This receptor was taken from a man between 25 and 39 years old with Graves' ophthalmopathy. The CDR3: CASSAKGLPYEQYF. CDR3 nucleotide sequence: TGTGCCAGCAGCGCCAAGGGGTTACCCTACGAGCAGTACTTC.